The 8 T cell receptor beta chains reported below all come from one sample, sequenced in a study of shared clonotypes between healthy human individuals. Cells designated naive CD8 were CD45RO-negative and were positively selected for CCR7, with terminally differentiated effector memory CD45RA+ cells excluded. This table comes from immunoSEQ multiplex PCR, and its TCRdb copy is limited to in-frame clones, with some not included. The data show about 600,000 clones, about 98% seen once. Sequencing used naive CD8+ T cells sorted from blood. The receptors come from a man aged 30 to 45 in good health.

This chain links TRBV30 with TRBJ1-1, with D unresolved. The CDR3 extends over 12 amino acids. V was cut by 0 bases and J by 6 bases, with 8 bases left in between. CDR1 and CDR2 from the germline V gene are GTSNPN and SVGIG (reference sequence). The CDR3 nucleotides are TGTGCCTGGAGTGTTAACTTGGCTGAAGCTTTCTTT. Its translation: CAWSVNLAEAFF.

This chain uses TRBV4-1 with TRBJ2-3; D is possibly TRBD1 or TRBD2 (5 bases each). The CDR3 spans 16 residues. CDR1 and CDR2 from the germline V gene are MGHRA and YSYEKL. Trimming cost V 1 base and J 6 bases, with 17 bases left between them. The CDR3 DNA follows: TGCGCCAGCAGCCAAGGGTCCCGGGGCGCGAGGGATACGCAGTATTTT. It translates to CASSQGSRGARDTQYF.

This chain uses TRBV9 with TRBJ2-3, with D hard to call. Trimming pared 6 bases from V and 2 bases from J, leaving 7 bases between. CDR1 SGDLS and CDR2 YYNGEE come from the germline V gene. The CDR3 consists of 12 residues. The CDR3 region is CASKGYTDTQYF. The CDR3 DNA is TGTGCCAGCAAAGGATACACAGATACGCAGTATTTT. Full variable domain (rest looked up from reference TRBV9 and TRBJ2-3): DSGVTQTPKHLITATGQRVTLRCSPRSGDLSVYWYQQSLDQGLQFLIQYYNGEERAKGNILERFSAQQFPDLHSELNLSSLELGDSALYFCASKGYTDTQYFGPGTRLTVL.

This clone showed up just once. The chain carries TRBV30 and TRBJ2-3, with D possibly being TRBD1 (5 bases). Trimming removed 0 bases at V and 2 bases at J, with 12 bases between. The V gene's germline CDR1 is GTSNPN and CDR2 SVGIG (reference sequence). The CDR3 length is 15 residues. In DNA, the CDR3 is TGTGCCTGGAGTGTATCAGGGATAAACACAGATACGCAGTATTTT. It encodes CAWSVSGINTDTQYF.

The chain recombines TRBV4-1 with TRBJ2-7; D not certain. Trimming removed 0 bases at V and 2 bases at J, with 11 bases between. Per germline, CDR1 MGHRA and CDR2 YSYEKL. There are 15 residues in the CDR3. CDR3 amino acids: CASSQERTVPYEQYF. The DNA for the CDR3 is TGCGCCAGCAGCCAAGAGAGGACGGTTCCCTACGAGCAGTACTTC.

The chain carries TRBV11-1 and TRBJ2-1; TRBD2 matches at 13 bases. The CDR3 has 15 residues. V dropped 4 bases and J dropped 7; count of bases not matched to a gene: 4. The germline gives CDR1 SGHAT, CDR2 FQDESV (reference sequence). The CDR3: CASSWRTSGGNEQFF. The DNA of the CDR3 is TGTGCCAGCAGCTGGAGGACTAGCGGGGGTAATGAGCAGTTCTTC. The entire variable domain, with the rest obtained from reference TRBV11-1 and TRBJ2-1, is as follows: EAEVAQSPRYKITEKSQAVAFWCDPISGHATLYWYRQILGQGPELLVQFQDESVVDDSQLPKDRFSAERLKGVDSTLKIQPAELGDSAMYLCASSWRTSGGNEQFFGPGTRLTVL.

V usage is TRBV4-3 and J usage is TRBJ2-2; 7 nucleotides match TRBD1. Unmatched junction bases numbered 7, after V lost 0 bases and J lost 0 bases. The CDR3 runs to 18 residues. CDR1 and CDR2 (germline): LGHNA, YSLEER. The CDR3 nucleotides are TGCGCCAGCAGCCAAGATCGAGGGACAGCCGCGAACACCGGGGAGCTGTTTTTT. Its translation: CASSQDRGTAANTGELFF.

This clone was recorded only once. This sequence joins TRBV13 and TRBJ2-5; TRBD1 matches 9 bases. The length of the CDR3 is 15 residues. CDR1 and CDR2 from the germline V gene are PRHDT and FYEKMQ (reference sequence). Unmatched junction bases numbered 5, after V lost 1 base and J lost 5 bases. The CDR3 bases are TGTGCCAGCAGCTTAGCGGGACAGGGTGGGGAGACCCAGTACTTC. This gives the protein CASSLAGQGGETQYF.